This TCR beta chain appears in the sequencing data of a study of blood T cell repertoires in COVID-19. At the level of the study: Sample material is recorded as cDNA or gDNA derived from T cells, B-cell-depleted T cells, or PBMCs.

The CDR3 is 13 amino acids. Germline CDR1 MNHEY, CDR2 SVGAGI. Trimming removed 2 bases at V and 4 bases at J, with 9 bases between. In the study's own analysis: From reference gene primer amplification, estimates of nucleated cell counts were derived. The data were produced by immunoSEQ multiplex PCR, yet TCRdb's version contains in-frame clones alone and is incomplete. V and J calls and clone size are given by that table; D and trimming were obtained from the DNA. The table records some 150,000 clones, around nine tenths of them present only once. Sequencing used peripheral blood. The genes are TRBV6-5 and TRBJ2-7, with D possibly being TRBD1 (6 bases). The receptor was isolated from a woman in her forties or fifties with active or convalescent COVID-19. For the CDR3, the DNA is TGTGCCAGCAGTTACGTTAGGGGGTACGAGCAGTACTTC. This encodes CASSYVRGYEQYF.